The 25 T cell receptor beta chains given below trace back to one sample, sequenced in a study of T cell responses to AZD1222 COVID-19 vaccine. Some clones are missing from TCRdb's copy, which holds only in-frame ones; the method was immunoSEQ multiplex PCR. This sample carries 98,000 or so clones, 70% to 90% of them seen once, and the ten largest clones take around 3.2%. The sample consisted of peripheral blood, taken on day 0 of AZD1222 vaccination. These receptors were obtained from an adult in good health.

This clone was recorded many times. The gene calls are TRBV9 and TRBJ2-1; D is ambiguous. The V and J ends lost 0 bases and 6 bases respectively, with 7 bases between them. Germline V gene sequence: CDR1 SGDLS, CDR2 YYNGEE. CDR3 length: 13 amino acids. CDR3 sequence reads: CASSVGAANEQFF. CDR3 nucleotide sequence: TGTGCCAGCAGCGTAGGGGCGGCCAATGAGCAGTTCTTC.

This clone was found once. This sequence joins TRBV18 and TRBJ1-5; D gene uncertain. The V and J ends lost 3 bases and 4 bases respectively, with 13 bases between them. There are 15 residues in the CDR3. Germline V gene lookup returns CDR1 KGHSH and CDR2 LQKENI. CDR3 amino acids: CASSPSTDPNQPQHF. For the CDR3, the DNA is TGTGCCAGCTCACCCTCGACGGACCCTAATCAGCCCCAGCATTTT.

This clone was seen only once. The CDR3 nucleotides are TGCGCCAGCAGCTTGGGTTCCCTTACGGGAGGCGCTGAAGCTTTCTTT. Protein: CASSLGSLTGGAEAFF. The chain is built from TRBV5-1 and TRBJ1-1; D is unresolved. The CDR3 runs 16 residues. From germline, CDR1 is SGHRS and CDR2 YFSETQ. Trimming cost V 0 bases and J 6 bases, with 18 bases left between them.

The chain recombines TRBV19 with TRBJ1-5; D not resolved. This CDR3 has 15 residues. Germline V gene sequence: CDR1 LNHDA, CDR2 SQIVND (reference sequence). Trimming stripped 6 bases from V and 4 bases from J, with 16 bases between. The CDR3: CASSDSQSVNQPQHF. Here the CDR3 DNA reads TGTGCCAGTAGCGATTCCCAGTCGGTAAATCAGCCCCAGCATTTT.

This chain joins TRBV3-1 (or the pseudogene TRBV3-2) and TRBJ1-1; maybe TRBD1 (5 bases). The CDR3 loop spans 13 amino acids. With 1 base removed from V and 12 bases from J, the gap between germline ends came to 15 bases. Germline CDR1 and CDR2: LGHDT and YNNKEL (reference sequence). Here the CDR3 DNA reads TGTGCCAGCAGCCAAGGTGGGACTCGGCCGACTTTCTTT. As protein: CASSQGGTRPTFF.

The rearrangement links TRBV28 to TRBJ1-5; D is possibly TRBD1 (6 bases). In germline, CDR1 is MDHEN, CDR2 SYDVKM. Trimming stripped 3 bases from V and 9 bases from J, with 15 bases between. The CDR3 is 14 residues long. For the CDR3, the DNA is TGTGCCAGCAGTTTTTGGGGGGCTGGTCGGCCCCAGCATTTT. Protein: CASSFWGAGRPQHF.

The rearrangement uses TRBV19 and TRBJ2-7; D unresolved. The CDR3 runs to 13 residues. From germline, CDR1 is LNHDA and CDR2 SQIVND (reference sequence). Trimming cost V 1 base and J 2 bases, with 6 bases left between them. The CDR3 protein is CASSIGHPYEQYF. In nucleotides, the CDR3 is TGTGCCAGTAGTATAGGGCATCCCTACGAGCAGTACTTC.

The chain has TRBV3-1 (or the pseudogene TRBV3-2) and TRBJ2-5; 7 nucleotides line up with TRBD2. With 2 bases clipped from V and 2 bases from J, the junction kept 5 bases outside the gene matches. From germline, CDR1 is LGHDT and CDR2 YNNKEL (reference sequence). There are 15 residues in the CDR3. CDR3 sequence (DNA): TGTGCCAGCAGCCAATTCCCAGCGGGGCAAGAGACCCAGTACTTC. Its protein is CASSQFPAGQETQYF.

This clone turned up a few times. V is TRBV6-5 and J is TRBJ2-3, with D uncertain. V lost 6 bases and J 0 bases, leaving 7 bases between the germline ends. The CDR3 length is 13 residues. Germline CDR1 MNHEY, CDR2 SVGAGI. The CDR3 DNA is TGTGCCAGCAGCCGCAGGAGCACAGATACGCAGTATTTT. It yields the protein CASSRRSTDTQYF.

The chain uses TRBV5-6 and TRBJ1-1; D remains ambiguous. The ends were cut back, 4 bases at V and 3 bases at J, with 10 bases in the middle. Germline values: CDR1 SGHDT, CDR2 YYEEEE. This CDR3 region has 13 residues. The CDR3 region has the DNA TGTGCCAGCAGCCCCACTTTCGACACTGAAGCTTTCTTT. Amino acids: CASSPTFDTEAFF. Full variable domain (remainder filled in from reference TRBV5-6 and TRBJ1-1): DAGVTQSPTHLIKTRGQQVTLRCSPKSGHDTVSWYQQALGQGPQFIFQYYEEEERQRGNFPDRFSGHQFPNYSSELNVNALLLGDSALYLCASSPTFDTEAFFGQGTRLTVV.

The chain has TRBV28 and TRBJ1-5, with D maybe TRBD1 (5 bases). Per the germline V gene, CDR1 is MDHEN and CDR2 is SYDVKM. V was shortened by 2 bases and J by 0 bases, with 11 bases between the two germline ends. The CDR3 consists of 16 residues. The CDR3 loop is CASSLRTIPSNQPQHF. CDR3 DNA: TGTGCCAGCAGTTTACGGACAATCCCTAGCAATCAGCCCCAGCATTTT.

J is TRBJ1-3 and V is TRBV5-6, with 7 bases that match TRBD1. J was trimmed by 1 base and V by 4 bases; bases with no gene match: 2. The CDR3 runs to 14 residues. The V gene's germline CDR1 is SGHDT and CDR2 YYEEEE. The CDR3 region is CASSLTGSGNTIYF. The CDR3 DNA follows: TGTGCCAGCAGCCTGACAGGGTCTGGAAACACCATATATTTT.

V and J are TRBV2 and TRBJ1-6; no reliable D call. The CDR3 totals 13 residues. Germline V gene data show CDR1 as SNHLY and CDR2 as FYNNEI. V dropped 7 bases and J dropped 7 bases, with 11 bases sitting between them. In DNA, the CDR3 is TGTGCCAGCAACGAATTTAGGAATTCACCCCTCCACTTT. Its protein product is CASNEFRNSPLHF.

This clone came up once. The gene calls are TRBV7-9 and TRBJ1-5; perhaps TRBD1 as D (5 bases). This CDR3 has 15 residues. Germline values: CDR1 SEHNR, CDR2 FQNEAQ (reference sequence). V lost 5 bases, J lost 1 base, and 12 bases lay in between. The CDR3 nucleotides read TGTGCCAGCAGCCGTGGGGGGATGAGCAATCAGCCCCAGCATTTT. Protein: CASSRGGMSNQPQHF.

The genes are TRBV6-5 and TRBJ2-7, with D unresolved. This CDR3 comprises 13 residues. V lost 1 base and J 3 bases, leaving 7 bases between the germline ends. The germline V gene encodes CDR1 MNHEY and CDR2 SVGAGI. Here the CDR3 reads CASSYFLVYEQYF. DNA of the CDR3: TGTGCCAGCAGTTACTTTCTAGTCTACGAGCAGTACTTC.

V usage is TRBV3-1 (or the pseudogene TRBV3-2) and J usage is TRBJ1-1; the D gene is possibly TRBD1 (5 bases). CDR1 LGHDT and CDR2 YNNKEL come from the germline V gene (reference sequence). This CDR3 has 15 amino acids. Trimming stripped 5 bases from V and 1 base from J, with 14 bases between. The CDR3 reads CASSTSRGGNTEAFF. The CDR3 DNA is TGTGCCAGCAGCACTTCCCGGGGCGGGAACACTGAAGCTTTCTTT.

The sample holds one count of this clone. The V call is TRBV3-1 (or the pseudogene TRBV3-2), the J call TRBJ1-5; 8 bases map to TRBD1. This CDR3 has 14 amino acids. V lost 6 bases, J lost 8 bases, and 9 bases stayed unmatched. The germline gives CDR1 LGHDT, CDR2 YNNKEL (reference sequence). This CDR3 reads CASSQTGEWEPQHF. The CDR3 DNA follows: TGTGCCAGCAGTCAGACAGGGGAGTGGGAGCCCCAGCATTTT.

This rearrangement joins TRBV24-1 to TRBJ1-1, with TRBD1 matching 8 bases. CDR3 length: 15 residues. From germline, CDR1 is KGHDR and CDR2 SFDVKD. V trimming: 5 bases; J trimming: 3 bases; junction bases outside the gene matches: 7. The CDR3 nucleotides read TGTGCCACCAGTGCCCGGACAGGGCCGTACACTGAAGCTTTCTTT. This codes for CATSARTGPYTEAFF.

The chain has TRBV30 and TRBJ2-4; the D is unclear. In germline, CDR1 is GTSNPN, CDR2 SVGIG (reference sequence). V dropped 1 base and J dropped 5 bases, with 3 bases sitting between them. The CDR3 covers 11 residues. CDR3 loop: CAWSGENIQYF. The CDR3 bases are TGTGCCTGGAGTGGGGAAAACATTCAGTACTTC.

This clone has only a few counts. The rearrangement uses TRBV29-1 and TRBJ1-5, with TRBD1 as a possible D gene (5 bases). Germline assignment: CDR1 SQVTM and CDR2 ANQGSEA. V was cut by 4 bases and J by 5 bases, with 12 bases left in between. The CDR3 has 13 amino acids. The CDR3, as DNA: TGCAGCGTTGGCAGGGATGTTGATCAGCCCCAGCATTTT. Its translation: CSVGRDVDQPQHF.

DNA of the CDR3: TGTGCCTGGAGCCCTACAGGGGCTGAAGCTTTCTTT. Translated, it gives CAWSPTGAEAFF. The chain is built from TRBV30 and TRBJ1-1; 7 positions match TRBD1. The CDR3 has 12 residues. Per germline, CDR1 GTSNPN and CDR2 SVGIG (reference sequence). Unmatched junction bases numbered 4, after V lost 3 bases and J lost 6 bases.

The V call is TRBV27, the J call TRBJ2-1; 9 bases map to TRBD2. The V gene's germline CDR1 is MNHEY and CDR2 SMNVEV (reference sequence). The CDR3 covers 15 residues. The CDR3 loop reads CAARVAGDSYNEQFF. CDR3 nucleotides: TGTGCAGCAAGGGTAGCGGGGGATTCCTACAATGAGCAGTTCTTC.

The V and J genes are TRBV6-6 and TRBJ1-1; 7 nucleotides align to TRBD1. The germline gives CDR1 MNHNY, CDR2 SVGAGI (reference sequence). The CDR3 runs 14 residues. With V trimmed by 6 bases and J by 1 base, 5 bases remained unmatched. CDR3 sequence (DNA): TGTGCCAGCAGCCCGACAGGGCCGAACACTGAAGCTTTCTTT. Its protein is CASSPTGPNTEAFF.

V usage is TRBV3-1 (or the pseudogene TRBV3-2) and J usage is TRBJ1-5; 7 nucleotides match TRBD1. Germline assignment: CDR1 LGHDT and CDR2 YNNKEL (reference sequence). The V and J ends lost 5 bases and 1 base, in that order; junction bases with no gene match: 8. The CDR3 is 16 residues long. CDR3 residues: CASSTRGTASNQPQHF. The CDR3 region has the DNA TGTGCCAGCAGCACGCGAGGGACAGCCAGCAATCAGCCCCAGCATTTT.

This chain links TRBV28 with TRBJ1-2; D call uncertain. This CDR3 spans 11 amino acids. From germline, CDR1 is MDHEN and CDR2 SYDVKM. Trimming removed 4 bases from V and 5 bases from J, with 5 bases in between. Written as DNA, the CDR3 is TGTGCCAGCAGTTCCCCGTATGGCTACACCTTC. Protein product: CASSSPYGYTF.